The entry that follows covers one TCR beta chain sequence. Methods used by the authors: From reference gene primer amplification, estimates of nucleated cell counts were derived. Produced via immunoSEQ multiplex PCR; TCRdb's table is partial and in-frame only. V and J calls and clone size are given by that table; D and trimming were obtained from the DNA. The sample consists of more than 200,000 clones, 81% of them appearing once. The V end was cut by 6 bases, the J end by 5 bases, with 9 bases between. The CDR3 consists of 12 residues. Germline V gives CDR1 MDHEN, CDR2 SYDVKM. This sample is part of a study of blood T cell repertoires in COVID-19. Overall study context: Sample material is recorded as cDNA or gDNA derived from T cells, B-cell-depleted T cells, or PBMCs.

The sample consisted of peripheral blood. The receptor was derived from a woman of 80 years or more with acute or convalescent COVID-19. The V call is TRBV28, the J call TRBJ2-3; TRBD2 is a possible D gene (5 bases). The CDR3 loop is CASRWRVDTQYF. The CDR3 nucleotides are TGTGCCAGCAGGTGGCGGGTAGATACGCAGTATTTT.